The 30 T cell receptor beta chains presented below share a single source sample, sequenced in a study of cytomegalovirus exposure and HLA in healthy donors (dated by TCRdb to about 2017). The library came from the immunoSEQ multiplex PCR assay. The multiplex PCR relied on a mix of 60 forward primers for TCR Vbeta segments and 13 reverse primers for TCR Jbeta segments. TCRdb took this table from immuneACCESS and kept in-frame rearrangements with V and J called. Such tables lack part of the clones; where checked against another copy, unresolved V genes explain under half of the gap, and the rest is unexplained. The sample data list 150,000 to 200,000 clones, and about 78% of these were observed just once. The ten largest clones capture about 13% of the sample. The sample comprised PBMCs. Receptor source: a woman aged 45-59 years in good health and CMV-seropositive.

The chain recombines TRBV2 with TRBJ1-5, with a tentative D call TRBD1 (5 bases). This CDR3 is 15 amino acids long. Trimming took 5 bases from V and 0 from J, leaving 11 bases between them. Germline V CDR1 and CDR2: SNHLY, FYNNEI. CDR3 coding DNA: TGTGCCAGCAGTTGGGGCAGCGATAGCAATCAGCCCCAGCATTTT. It translates to CASSWGSDSNQPQHF.

This chain links TRBV7-9 with TRBJ1-1; D remains unclear. With 1 base removed from V and 11 bases from J, the gap between germline ends came to 14 bases. This CDR3 has 13 residues. Germline CDR1 is SEHNR and CDR2 is FQNEAQ (reference sequence). The CDR3 region is CASSLVGLLGAFF. The CDR3 DNA reads as TGTGCCAGCAGCTTAGTTGGACTCCTAGGGGCTTTCTTT.

The chain is built from TRBV15 and TRBJ1-5; D not certain. Deletions cut 3 bases from V and 4 bases from J, with 4 bases between. Germline V CDR1 and CDR2: LNHNV, YYDKDF (reference sequence). CDR3 length: 12 residues. The CDR3 region is CATSRANQPQHF. In DNA, the CDR3 is TGTGCCACCAGCAGGGCTAATCAGCCCCAGCATTTT.

The chain has TRBV5-1 and TRBJ2-7, with D unclear. The V end was cut by 0 bases, the J end by 4 bases, with 8 bases between. The germline CDR1 and CDR2 sequences are SGHRS and YFSETQ. CDR3 size: 13 residues. This CDR3 is CASSLDYFYEQYF. In nucleotides, the CDR3 is TGCGCCAGCAGCTTGGACTATTTTTACGAGCAGTACTTC.

The rearrangement links TRBV27 to TRBJ2-1; D perhaps matches TRBD1 (6 bases). The CDR3 runs 14 residues. The V end was cut by 4 bases, the J end by 4 bases, with 11 bases between. Germline CDR1 and CDR2: MNHEY and SMNVEV (reference sequence). The CDR3 sequence is CASSWGQRYNEQFF. Here the CDR3 DNA reads TGTGCCAGCAGTTGGGGACAAAGGTACAATGAGCAGTTCTTC.

The CDR3 loop reads CASSEEWTAYSGNTIYF. The CDR3 DNA reads as TGTGCCAGCAGTGAAGAGTGGACTGCCTACTCTGGAAACACCATATATTTT. This chain uses TRBV6-1 with TRBJ1-3; D unresolved. Germline V gene sequence: CDR1 MNHNS, CDR2 SASEGT. The CDR3 contains 17 residues. Trimming pared 1 base from V and 0 bases from J, leaving 13 bases between.

This chain joins TRBV18 and TRBJ2-5; TRBD2 matches at 11 bases. Looked up from germline, CDR1 is KGHSH and CDR2 is LQKENI. Losses at the gene ends were 4 bases for V and 5 bases for J; bases not matched to a gene: 12. The CDR3 has 17 residues. The CDR3 sequence: CASSLGLAGPLWETQYF. DNA for the CDR3: TGTGCCAGCTCACTCGGACTAGCGGGTCCTCTGTGGGAGACCCAGTACTTC.

The chain is built from TRBV9 and TRBJ1-2; 7 positions agree with TRBD1. V was clipped by 0 bases and J by 6 bases; unmatched bases: 11. Germline V gene lookup returns CDR1 SGDLS and CDR2 YYNGEE. The CDR3 runs 16 residues. CDR3: CASSVVPETGLNGYTF. CDR3 nucleotides: TGTGCCAGCAGCGTAGTACCCGAGACAGGGTTAAATGGCTACACCTTC.

This clone was observed a handful of times. The DNA of the CDR3 is TGTGCCAGCAGTCCTCGGGTAAATCAGCCCCAGCATTTT. It codes for CASSPRVNQPQHF. J is TRBJ1-5 and V is TRBV2; D not resolved. CDR1 SNHLY and CDR2 FYNNEI come from the germline V gene. The ends were cut back, 5 bases at V and 4 bases at J, with 9 bases in the middle. The CDR3 length is 13 residues.

CDR3 amino acids: CASSHTSGGINEQFF. As DNA, the CDR3 is TGTGCCAGCAGCCACACTAGCGGGGGAATCAATGAGCAGTTCTTC. J is TRBJ2-1 and V is TRBV4-2; 11 bases line up with TRBD2. Germline V lookup: CDR1 LGHNA, CDR2 YNFKEQ. V lost 3 bases to trimming and J lost 6 bases; unmatched junction nucleotides: 4. This CDR3 is 15 amino acids long.

The V and J genes are TRBV19 and TRBJ2-3, with TRBD2 identical over 7 bases. Germline CDR1 LNHDA, CDR2 SQIVND (reference sequence). The ends lost 5 bases at V and 6 bases at J; junction bases unmatched: 8. The CDR3 is made up of 14 amino acids. Here the CDR3 DNA reads TGTGCCAGTAGTCCCCCGGGACTAAGGGATACGCAGTATTTT. It codes for CASSPPGLRDTQYF.

The V and J genes are TRBV7-9 and TRBJ2-2; TRBD1 is a possible D gene (5 bases). Per the germline V gene, CDR1 is SEHNR and CDR2 is FQNEAQ (reference sequence). The CDR3 has 15 residues. The ends were cut back, 4 bases at V and 1 base at J, with 10 bases in the middle. The CDR3 nucleotides read TGTGCCAGCAGCTCGCGAACAGGGAACACCGGGGAGCTGTTTTTT. Protein sequence: CASSSRTGNTGELFF.

J is TRBJ1-5 and V is TRBV19, with 8 positions matching TRBD1. Looked up from germline, CDR1 is LNHDA and CDR2 is SQIVND (reference sequence). The CDR3 extends over 16 amino acids. The trim removed 3 bases at V and 6 bases at J, leaving 10 bases unmatched. The CDR3 DNA follows: TGTGCCAGTAGTATTCTCGGACAGGGAGGAGGTCAGCCCCAGCATTTT. Translated: CASSILGQGGGQPQHF.

This rearrangement joins TRBV11-2 to TRBJ2-6; 8 nucleotides match TRBD1. The V and J ends lost 3 bases and 2 bases, in that order; junction bases with no gene match: 6. Germline lookup yields CDR1 SGHAT and CDR2 FQNNGV. The CDR3 runs 17 residues. CDR3 coding DNA: TGTGCCAGCAGCTTGGACAGGGCAACTACTGGGGCCAACGTCCTGACTTTC. Its translation: CASSLDRATTGANVLTF.

CDR3 protein: CASSFGHLNTEAFF. The DNA for the CDR3 is TGTGCCAGCAGTTTTGGACATCTGAACACTGAAGCTTTCTTT. The chain employs TRBV27 and TRBJ1-1; the D gene is possibly TRBD1 (5 bases). CDR1 and CDR2 from the germline V gene are MNHEY and SMNVEV (reference sequence). The germline V and J ends were trimmed by 3 bases and 0 bases, with 8 bases remaining between them. The length of the CDR3 is 14 residues.

The chain's CDR3 is CSVAQDRTEAFF. DNA for the CDR3: TGCAGCGTTGCCCAGGACAGGACTGAAGCTTTCTTT. This sequence joins TRBV29-1 and TRBJ1-1; 7 bases are shared with TRBD1. This CDR3 region has 12 residues. V was clipped by 4 bases and J by 5 bases; unmatched bases: 4. Germline lookup yields CDR1 SQVTM and CDR2 ANQGSEA.

The chain is built from TRBV20-1 and TRBJ1-3; D is undetermined. Looked up from germline, CDR1 is DFQATT and CDR2 is SNEGSKA (reference sequence). The CDR3 is made up of 11 amino acids. The V gene lost 6 bases and the J gene lost 4 bases, with 7 bases spanning the gap. The CDR3 here is CSARNGNTIYF. CDR3 nucleotides: TGCAGTGCGAGGAACGGAAACACCATATATTTT.

The genes are TRBV15 and TRBJ2-1, with 9 bases lining up with TRBD2. Germline values: CDR1 LNHNV, CDR2 YYDKDF (reference sequence). The J segment lost 3 bases and the V segment lost 5 bases, leaving 8 bases of the junction unmatched. The CDR3 covers 16 residues. The CDR3 protein is CATSQTSSGVYNEQFF. CDR3 bases: TGTGCCACCAGCCAGACTTCTAGCGGGGTCTACAATGAGCAGTTCTTC.

This clone was seen once. The chain recombines TRBV7-6 with TRBJ2-1; 10 nucleotides match TRBD2. The CDR3 runs to 15 residues. Trimming at V came to 4 bases and at J to 2 bases, leaving 2 bases not matched to a gene. In germline, CDR1 is SGHVS, CDR2 FNYEAQ. CDR3 DNA: TGTGCCAGCAGCTCCCTAGCGGGGGCCTACAATGAGCAGTTCTTC. Its translation is CASSSLAGAYNEQFF. Variable domain in full (rest from reference TRBV7-6 and TRBJ2-1): GAGVSQSPRYKVTKRGQDVALRCDPISGHVSLYWYRQALGQGPEFLTYFNYEAQQDKSGLPNDRFSAERPEGSISTLTIQRTEQRDSAMYRCASSSLAGAYNEQFFGPGTRLTVL.

The CDR3 region has the DNA TGTGCCAGCAGTGAACCCGGACAGACAAGGGCTTTCTTT. The encoded protein is CASSEPGQTRAFF. The chain combines TRBV2 with TRBJ1-1, with D possibly being TRBD1 (6 bases). Per germline, CDR1 SNHLY and CDR2 FYNNEI. The CDR3 is 13 amino acids. The V and J ends lost 2 bases and 11 bases respectively, with 15 bases between them.

V is TRBV30 and J is TRBJ2-2; D may be TRBD1 (6 bases). This CDR3 has 16 amino acids. Germline V gene data show CDR1 as GTSNPN and CDR2 as SVGIG (reference sequence). V was pared by 0 bases and J by 4 bases, with 15 bases between. In DNA form, the CDR3 reads TGTGCCTGGAGTGTACCGACAGGCGGAGGCACCGGGGAGCTGTTTTTT. This codes for CAWSVPTGGGTGELFF. Based on the CDR3 plus reference TRBV30 and TRBJ2-2, the full variable domain is SQTIHQWPATLVQPVGSPLSLECTVEGTSNPNLYWYRQAAGRGLQLLFYSVGIGQISSEVPQNLSASRPQDRQFILSSKKLLLSDSGFYLCAWSVPTGGGTGELFFGEGSRLTVL.

The J gene is TRBJ2-1, the V gene TRBV27, with 11 bases matching TRBD2. With 4 bases clipped from V and 9 bases from J, the junction kept 11 bases outside the gene matches. The germline V gene encodes CDR1 MNHEY and CDR2 SMNVEV (reference sequence). The CDR3 runs to 16 residues. The CDR3 region has the DNA TGTGCCAGCAGTTCCTTTCTGACTAGCGGGGTGGGTGAGCAGTTCTTC. This gives the protein CASSSFLTSGVGEQFF.

The CDR3 sequence is CASSATSHTFVGGVTGELFF. In DNA form, the CDR3 reads TGTGCCAGCAGCGCCACTAGCCACACCTTCGTCGGTGGGGTCACCGGGGAGCTGTTTTTT. The chain is built from TRBV9 and TRBJ2-2, with a tentative D call TRBD2 (6 bases). Germline V gene data show CDR1 as SGDLS and CDR2 as YYNGEE. The CDR3 has 20 residues. The V gene lost 3 bases and the J gene lost 4 bases, with 28 bases spanning the gap. Full variable domain (rest looked up from reference TRBV9 and TRBJ2-2): DSGVTQTPKHLITATGQRVTLRCSPRSGDLSVYWYQQSLDQGLQFLIQYYNGEERAKGNILERFSAQQFPDLHSELNLSSLELGDSALYFCASSATSHTFVGGVTGELFFGEGSRLTVL.

This clone was detected only a few times. This rearrangement joins TRBV9 to TRBJ2-1; TRBD2 might be the D (6 bases). In germline, CDR1 is SGDLS, CDR2 YYNGEE. The CDR3 is made up of 17 amino acids. Trimming took 4 bases from V and 5 from J, leaving 22 bases between them. The CDR3 region is CASSLAPGTAHDNEQFF. CDR3 DNA: TGTGCCAGCAGCTTGGCCCCCGGGACTGCACACGACAATGAGCAGTTCTTC.

The chain links TRBV6-1 to TRBJ2-5; 7 positions agree with TRBD2. CDR3 length: 17 amino acids. Germline V CDR1 and CDR2: MNHNS, SASEGT. The V segment lost 2 bases and the J segment 4 bases; nucleotides outside the gene matches: 13. CDR3 loop: CASSEHTGVGGRETQYF. The CDR3 DNA is TGTGCCAGCAGTGAACATACGGGAGTCGGGGGGAGAGAGACCCAGTACTTC.

This clone was counted only a few times. V gene TRBV7-3 combines with J gene TRBJ2-1; TRBD2 matches at 10 bases. Losses at the gene ends were 6 bases for V and 1 base for J; bases not matched to a gene: 3. CDR3 length: 15 residues. CDR1 and CDR2 from the germline V gene are SGHTA and FQGTGA. The CDR3 is CASSSAGGSYNEQFF. CDR3 nucleotide sequence: TGTGCCAGCAGTTCAGCGGGGGGGTCCTACAATGAGCAGTTCTTC.

The chain recombines TRBV11-2 with TRBJ1-4; TRBD1 matches 8 bases. CDR3 length: 14 residues. Trimming removed 5 bases from V and 8 bases from J; junction bases left unmatched: 7. Germline CDR1 and CDR2: SGHAT and FQNNGV. This CDR3 reads CASSDGQGREKLFF. The CDR3 coding sequence is TGTGCCAGCAGCGATGGACAGGGAAGGGAAAAACTGTTTTTT.

The chain couples TRBV6-5 to TRBJ1-6, with a weak D call TRBD1 (5 bases). This CDR3 contains 13 residues. The germline V gene encodes CDR1 MNHEY and CDR2 SVGAGI. Between the trimmed V and J ends, which lost 4 bases and 10 bases, there was a span of 11 bases. The CDR3 sequence: CASSWRGGSPLHF. The CDR3 bases are TGTGCCAGCAGTTGGAGGGGTGGATCACCCCTCCACTTT.

The chain couples TRBV6-4 to TRBJ2-1, with TRBD1 identical over 7 bases. Germline V lookup: CDR1 MRHNA, CDR2 SNTAGT. The CDR3 contains 13 residues. V was clipped by 4 bases and J by 9 bases; unmatched bases: 6. The CDR3, as DNA: TGTGCCAGCAGTGGGGACAGTCTCGGTGAGCAGTTCTTC. This translates into CASSGDSLGEQFF.

In this sample, this clone turned up a few times. This chain joins TRBV4-1 and TRBJ2-3, with TRBD2 identical over 12 bases. CDR1 and CDR2 from the germline V gene are MGHRA and YSYEKL. This CDR3 is 18 amino acids long. J was trimmed by 4 bases and V by 2 bases; bases with no gene match: 10. CDR3 protein: CASSQRLAGAIRADTQYF. CDR3 sequence (DNA): TGCGCCAGCAGCCAACGACTAGCGGGGGCCATCAGGGCAGATACGCAGTATTTT.